Sequencing of this T cell receptor beta chain was carried out in a study of monozygotic twins with inflammatory bowel disease (dated by TCRdb to the late 2010s). Context from the whole study: The full study comprised 30 or so monozygotic twin pairs: nine German pairs (four IBD-concordant, five IBD-discordant) and 19 IBD-discordant Danish pairs. Disease-associated traits were sought mainly through comparisons between IBD patients and their genetically identical healthy co-twins within discordant pairs. Each individual had, on average, about 151 000 unique TCRalpha sequences and 181 000 unique TCRbeta sequences available for analysis. Paper-wide results and their limitations: Repertoire similarity did not differ between concordant and discordant twins, which could be due to limited statistical power. The analysis was unable to tell apart different T cell subtypes. IBD patients had lower TCRbeta repertoire diversity, measured by the inverse Simpson index, than their healthy co-twins. Fewer clonotypes were shared with other individuals by IBD patients than by healthy twins, most markedly in patients showing signs of disease activity. Because patients received different immunosuppressive treatments, the repertoires may have picked up extra background noise and variability between individuals. No single strong signal or clonotype linked to IBD turned up in the results, so the idea that one exists was not supported.

About this clonotype itself: Its binding antigen is unknown.

From each donor, a roughly 2.6 ml peripheral blood sample was collected into PAXgene tubes and stored at -80 degrees C. Without any T cell sorting, total RNA was extracted from whole blood using the PAXgene blood miRNA kit on an automated QIAcube. Peripheral blood from monozygotic twin pairs who were concordant or discordant for inflammatory bowel disease underwent deep TCRalpha and TCRbeta repertoire profiling using unique molecular barcoding. For every twin pair, smoking habits were documented, and each individual was categorised as a current, former or never smoker. CDR1 and CDR2 (SQVTM, ANQGSEA) derive from the germline V gene. The CDR3, from cysteine to phenylalanine, totals 13 residues. No DNA appears here. Libraries were built with 5' RACE. Preparation of each TCR library used approximately 3,500 ng of total RNA. For each sample, cDNA was synthesized in eight separate reactions using SMARTScribe reverse transcriptase. During cDNA synthesis, template switching introduced unique molecular identifiers that contained a 6-nucleotide sample barcode. Two nested PCRs of approximately 16 and 10 cycles amplified the TCRalpha and TCRbeta cDNA, and bead purification followed each PCR. Before amplification, the cDNA was treated with uracil DNA-glycosylase and purified using the QIAquick PCR purification kit. The second PCR was the step at which Illumina TruSeq-compatible adapters and sample-specific barcodes were added. TapeStation and Qubit were used to check library quality and concentration, and 5 ng of each library went into the pool. The pooled libraries were sequenced with 2 x 100 bp reads and custom sequencing primers on an Illumina HiSeq2500 single-index Rapid Run. In the source study's methods: PCR and sequencing errors were corrected by UMI-based consensus assembly using MiGEC version 1.2.6. MiXCR version 2.1.1 handled V(D)J alignment, clonotype assembly and CDR3 extraction. To normalise gene usage, clonotype sharing and MAIT/NKT TCR abundance, the analysis used the top 1000, 10 000 and 20 000 clonotypes per sample. After downsampling to 27 000 UMIs, diversity was calculated as the inverse Simpson index using the vegan R package. Statistical testing used paired Mann-Whitney U tests on the discordant twin pairs and applied Benjamini-Hochberg correction for multiple testing. Each entry corresponds to one CDR3 protein sequence from reads that TCRdb reprocessed, and DNA is not given. TCRdb, rather than the study authors, made the V and J calls. This sample's clone table shows nearly 450,000 distinct CDR3 sequences. The ten largest make up 2.4% of the sample.

Specimen: blood. This TCR derives from a human donor with ulcerative colitis or Crohn's disease, or a healthy co-twin of an affected twin (not recorded which). The chain is made from TRBV29-1 and TRBJ1-2. The CDR3 reads CSVAEAQVYGYTF.